This TCR beta chain was sequenced in a study of a mutant IDH1 vaccine in newly diagnosed glioma. The overall study: The therapy given earlier, which was standard therapy, consisted of radiotherapy, temozolomide, or both, and most of the patients received both.

The time point: baseline, week 1 (first vaccination visit). Noted treatment: pre-vaccination baseline after standard-of-care therapy. Study conclusions and caveats: Shifts in the top peripheral T cell clonotypes seemed unrelated to pseudoprogression.

Measured with immunoSEQ multiplex PCR; TCRdb has only the in-frame clones, and not every one. The table records about 67,000 clones, around 83% of them present only once. V was clipped by 1 base and J by 0 bases; unmatched bases: 6. Germline values: CDR1 SGDLS, CDR2 YYNGEE. This CDR3 has 17 amino acids. Comments on this clone: Its target is not known.

This sequence was found in a woman aged 18-29 years with glioma. Some clones in this sample may be carry-over from other donors' samples. The sample was peripheral blood mononuclear cells (PBMCs), taken from a glioma patient treated with radiotherapy, temozolomide or both. V and J are TRBV9 and TRBJ1-4; 7 bases match TRBD1. CDR3 bases: TGTGCCAGCAGCGTATCGTCAGGGACAGCAACTAATGAAAAACTGTTTTTT. This translates into CASSVSSGTATNEKLFF.